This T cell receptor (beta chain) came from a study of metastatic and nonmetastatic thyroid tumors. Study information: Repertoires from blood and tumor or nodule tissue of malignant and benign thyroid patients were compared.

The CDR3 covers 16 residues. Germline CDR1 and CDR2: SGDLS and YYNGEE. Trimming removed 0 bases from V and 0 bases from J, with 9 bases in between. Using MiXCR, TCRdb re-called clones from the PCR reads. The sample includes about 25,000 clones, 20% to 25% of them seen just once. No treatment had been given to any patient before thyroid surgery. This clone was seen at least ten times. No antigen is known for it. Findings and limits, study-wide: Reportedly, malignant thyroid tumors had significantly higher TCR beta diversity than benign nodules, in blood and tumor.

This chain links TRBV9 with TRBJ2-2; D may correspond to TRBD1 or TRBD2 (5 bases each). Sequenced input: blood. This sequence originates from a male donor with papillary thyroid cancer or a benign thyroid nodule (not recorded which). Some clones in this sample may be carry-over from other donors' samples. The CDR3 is CASSVGGIANTGELFF. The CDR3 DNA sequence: TGTGCCAGCAGCGTAGGGGGGATCGCGAACACCGGGGAGCTGTTTTTT.